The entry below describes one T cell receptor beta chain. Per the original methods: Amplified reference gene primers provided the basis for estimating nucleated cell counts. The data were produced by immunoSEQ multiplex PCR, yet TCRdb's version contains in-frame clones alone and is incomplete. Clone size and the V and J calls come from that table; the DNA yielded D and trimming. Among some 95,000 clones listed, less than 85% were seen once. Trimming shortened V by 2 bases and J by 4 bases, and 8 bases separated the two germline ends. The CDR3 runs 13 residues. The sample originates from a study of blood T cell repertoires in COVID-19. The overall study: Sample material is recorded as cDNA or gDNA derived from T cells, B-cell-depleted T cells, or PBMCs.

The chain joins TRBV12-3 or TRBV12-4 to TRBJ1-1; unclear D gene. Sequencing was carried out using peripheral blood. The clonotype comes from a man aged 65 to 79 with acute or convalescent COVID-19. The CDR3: CASSLKRSTEAFF. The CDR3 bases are TGTGCCAGCAGTTTAAAGCGCAGCACTGAAGCTTTCTTT.